This T cell receptor beta chain was found in a study of blood T cells in healthy people across ages. General study findings and limits: TCR beta diversity per million T cells fell roughly linearly with age.

With regard to this clonotype: Its antigen is unknown.

A second PCR of roughly 7 to 11 cycles used a sample-barcoded 5' primer and a J-beta primer mix. TCRdb re-called the 5' RACE reads through MiXCR, storing one row per CDR3 protein. The data show 1.5 million to 2 million distinct CDR3 sequences, under 30% seen once. Germline CDR1 LGHNT, CDR2 FRNRAP. This CDR3 contains 14 residues. V was cut by 0 bases and J by 6 bases, with 9 bases left in between. The TCR sequence derives from a woman in her twenties or thirties in good health. The chain has TRBV12-5 and TRBJ2-1; TRBD2 might be the D (6 bases). Sequencing was carried out using blood. In nucleotides, the CDR3 is TGTGCTAGTGGTTTGGTATTGGGGGGCAATGAGCAGTTCTTC. Translating gives CASGLVLGGNEQFF.